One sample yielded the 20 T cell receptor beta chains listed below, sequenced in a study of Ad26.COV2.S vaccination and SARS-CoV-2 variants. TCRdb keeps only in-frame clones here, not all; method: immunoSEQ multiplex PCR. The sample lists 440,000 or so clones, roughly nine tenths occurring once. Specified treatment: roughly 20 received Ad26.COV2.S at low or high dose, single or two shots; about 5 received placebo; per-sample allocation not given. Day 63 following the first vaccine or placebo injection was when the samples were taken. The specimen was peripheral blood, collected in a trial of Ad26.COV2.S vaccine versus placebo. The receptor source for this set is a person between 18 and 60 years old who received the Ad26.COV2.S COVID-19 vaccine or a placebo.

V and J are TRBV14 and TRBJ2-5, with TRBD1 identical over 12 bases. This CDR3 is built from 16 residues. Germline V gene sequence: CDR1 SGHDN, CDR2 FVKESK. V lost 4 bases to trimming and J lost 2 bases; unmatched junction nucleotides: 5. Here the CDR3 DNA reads TGTGCCAGCAGCCCGGGACAGGGGGCACGTCAAGAGACCCAGTACTTC. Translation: CASSPGQGARQETQYF.

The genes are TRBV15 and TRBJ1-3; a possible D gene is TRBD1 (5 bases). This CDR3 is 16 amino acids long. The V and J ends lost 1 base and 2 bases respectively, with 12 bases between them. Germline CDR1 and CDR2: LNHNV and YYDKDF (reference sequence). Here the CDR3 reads CATSRVLRGAGNTIYF. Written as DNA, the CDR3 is TGTGCCACCAGCAGAGTCTTGAGGGGAGCTGGAAACACCATATATTTT.

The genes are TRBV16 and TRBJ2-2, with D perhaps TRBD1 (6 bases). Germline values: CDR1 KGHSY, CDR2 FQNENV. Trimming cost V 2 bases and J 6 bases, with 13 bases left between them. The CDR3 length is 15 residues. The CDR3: CASSQLQGIPGELFF. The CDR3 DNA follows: TGTGCCAGCAGCCAACTACAGGGAATCCCCGGGGAGCTGTTTTTT.

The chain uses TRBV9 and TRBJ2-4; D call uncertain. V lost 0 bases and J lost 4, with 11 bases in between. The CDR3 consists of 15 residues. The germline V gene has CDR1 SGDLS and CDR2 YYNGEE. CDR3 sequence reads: CASSVGVTGKNIQYF. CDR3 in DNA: TGTGCCAGCAGCGTAGGGGTGACCGGAAAAAACATTCAGTACTTC.

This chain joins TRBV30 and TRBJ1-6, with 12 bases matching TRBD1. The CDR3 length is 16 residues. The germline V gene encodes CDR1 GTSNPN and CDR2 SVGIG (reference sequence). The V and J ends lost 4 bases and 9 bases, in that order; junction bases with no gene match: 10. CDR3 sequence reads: CAWTGTGGAWGSPLHF. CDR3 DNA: TGTGCCTGGACTGGGACAGGGGGCGCTTGGGGTTCACCCCTCCACTTT. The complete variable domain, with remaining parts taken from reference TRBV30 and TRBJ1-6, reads SQTIHQWPATLVQPVGSPLSLECTVEGTSNPNLYWYRQAAGRGLQLLFYSVGIGQISSEVPQNLSASRPQDRQFILSSKKLLLSDSGFYLCAWTGTGGAWGSPLHFGNGTRLTVT.

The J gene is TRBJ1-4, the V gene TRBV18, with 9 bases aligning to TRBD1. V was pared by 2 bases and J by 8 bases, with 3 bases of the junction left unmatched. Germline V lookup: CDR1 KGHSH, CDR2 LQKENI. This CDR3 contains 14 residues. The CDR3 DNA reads TGTGCCAGCTCACCAACCGGGACAGGGGAAAAACTGTTTTTT. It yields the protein CASSPTGTGEKLFF.

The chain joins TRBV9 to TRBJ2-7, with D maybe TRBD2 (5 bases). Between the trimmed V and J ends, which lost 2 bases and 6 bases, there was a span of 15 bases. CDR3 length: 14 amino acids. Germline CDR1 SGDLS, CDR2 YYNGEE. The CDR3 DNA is TGTGCCAGCAGCGTGAGCTCGGGATATAGCGAGCAGTACTTC. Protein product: CASSVSSGYSEQYF.

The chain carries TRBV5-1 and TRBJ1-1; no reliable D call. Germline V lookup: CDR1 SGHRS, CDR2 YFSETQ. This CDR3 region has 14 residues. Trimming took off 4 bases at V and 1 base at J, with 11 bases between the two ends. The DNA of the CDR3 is TGCGCCAGCAGCCCCGCCCCGGGGAACACTGAAGCTTTCTTT. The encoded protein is CASSPAPGNTEAFF. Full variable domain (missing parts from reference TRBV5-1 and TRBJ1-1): KAGVTQTPRYLIKTRGQQVTLSCSPISGHRSVSWYQQTPGQGLQFLFEYFSETQRNKGNFPGRFSGRQFSNSRSEMNVSTLELGDSALYLCASSPAPGNTEAFFGQGTRLTVV.

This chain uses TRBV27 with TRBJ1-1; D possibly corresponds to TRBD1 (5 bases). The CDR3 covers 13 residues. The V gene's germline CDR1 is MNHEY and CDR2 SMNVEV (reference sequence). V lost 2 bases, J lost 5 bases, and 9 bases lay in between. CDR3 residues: CASSLAQETEAFF. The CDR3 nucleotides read TGTGCCAGCAGTTTAGCACAGGAAACTGAAGCTTTCTTT.

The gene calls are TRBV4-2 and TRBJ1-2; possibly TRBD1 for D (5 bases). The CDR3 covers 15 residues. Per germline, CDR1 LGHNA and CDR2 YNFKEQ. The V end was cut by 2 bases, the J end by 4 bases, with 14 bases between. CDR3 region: CASSQRSGQVYGYTF. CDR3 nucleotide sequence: TGTGCCAGCAGCCAACGCTCAGGGCAGGTCTATGGCTACACCTTC.

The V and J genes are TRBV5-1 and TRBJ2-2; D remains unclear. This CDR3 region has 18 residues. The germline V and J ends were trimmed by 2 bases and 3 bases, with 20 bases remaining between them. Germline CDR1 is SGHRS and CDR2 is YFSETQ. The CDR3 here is CASSFLLTRPGDTGELFF. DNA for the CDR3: TGCGCCAGCAGCTTTCTCTTGACAAGGCCCGGAGACACCGGGGAGCTGTTTTTT.

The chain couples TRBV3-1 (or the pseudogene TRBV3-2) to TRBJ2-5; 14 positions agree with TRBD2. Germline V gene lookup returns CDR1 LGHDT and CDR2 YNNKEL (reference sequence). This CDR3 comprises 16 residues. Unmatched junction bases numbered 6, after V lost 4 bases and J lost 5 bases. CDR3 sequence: CASSRRTSGRTETQYF. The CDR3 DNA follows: TGTGCCAGCAGCCGGCGGACTAGCGGGAGGACGGAGACCCAGTACTTC.

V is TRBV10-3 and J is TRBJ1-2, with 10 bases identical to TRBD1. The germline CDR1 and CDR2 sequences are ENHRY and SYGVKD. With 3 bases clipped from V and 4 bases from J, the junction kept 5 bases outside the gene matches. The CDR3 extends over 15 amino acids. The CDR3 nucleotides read TGTGCCATCAGTGACATGGGACAGGGGATCTATGGCTACACCTTC. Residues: CAISDMGQGIYGYTF.

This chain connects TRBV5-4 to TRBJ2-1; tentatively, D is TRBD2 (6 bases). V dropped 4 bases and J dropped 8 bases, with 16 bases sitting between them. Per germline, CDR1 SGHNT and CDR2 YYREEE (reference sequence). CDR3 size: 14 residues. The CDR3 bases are TGTGCCAGCAGCAGCGGAGGGCTCCTGGATGAGCAGTTCTTC. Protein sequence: CASSSGGLLDEQFF.

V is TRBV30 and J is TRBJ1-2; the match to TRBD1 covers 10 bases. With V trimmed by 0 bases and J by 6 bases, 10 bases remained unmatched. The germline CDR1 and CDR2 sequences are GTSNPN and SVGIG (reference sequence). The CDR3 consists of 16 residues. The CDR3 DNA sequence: TGTGCCTGGAGTGTACTGGGACAGGGGAACGCACATGGCTACACCTTC. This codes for CAWSVLGQGNAHGYTF.

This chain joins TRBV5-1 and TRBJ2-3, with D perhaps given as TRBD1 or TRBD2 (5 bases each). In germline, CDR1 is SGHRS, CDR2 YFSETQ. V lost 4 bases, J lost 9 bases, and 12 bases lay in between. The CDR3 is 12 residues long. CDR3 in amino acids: CASSQDEGTQYF. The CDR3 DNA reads TGCGCCAGCAGCCAGGACGAGGGGACGCAGTATTTT.

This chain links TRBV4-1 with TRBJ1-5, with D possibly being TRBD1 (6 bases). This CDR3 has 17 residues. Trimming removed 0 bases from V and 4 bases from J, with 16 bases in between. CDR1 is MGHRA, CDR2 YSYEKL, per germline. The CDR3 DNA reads TGCGCCAGCAGCCAAGATCAGCCCGGACAGAAGAATCAGCCCCAGCATTTT. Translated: CASSQDQPGQKNQPQHF.

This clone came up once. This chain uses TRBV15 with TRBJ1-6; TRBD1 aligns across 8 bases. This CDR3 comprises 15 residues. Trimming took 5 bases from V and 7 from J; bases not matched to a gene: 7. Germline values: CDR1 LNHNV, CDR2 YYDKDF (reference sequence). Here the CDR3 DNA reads TGTGCCACCAGCGCACAAGGACAGGGAAATTCACCCCTCCACTTT. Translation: CATSAQGQGNSPLHF. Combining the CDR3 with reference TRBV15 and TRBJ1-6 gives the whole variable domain DAMVIQNPRYQVTQFGKPVTLSCSQTLNHNVMYWYQQKSSQAPKLLFHYYDKDFNNEADTPDNFQSRRPNTSFCFLDIRSPGLGDTAMYLCATSAQGQGNSPLHFGNGTRLTVT.

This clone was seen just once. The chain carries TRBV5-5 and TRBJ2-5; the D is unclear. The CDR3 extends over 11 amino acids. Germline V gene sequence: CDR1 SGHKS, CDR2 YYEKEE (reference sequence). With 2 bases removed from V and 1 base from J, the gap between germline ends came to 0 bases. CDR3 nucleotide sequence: TGTGCCAGCAGCTTCCAAGAGACCCAGTACTTC. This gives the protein CASSFQETQYF.

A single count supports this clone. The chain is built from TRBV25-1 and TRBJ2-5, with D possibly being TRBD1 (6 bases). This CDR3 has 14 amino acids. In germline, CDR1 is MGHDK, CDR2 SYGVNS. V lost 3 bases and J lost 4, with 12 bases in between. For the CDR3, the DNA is TGTGCCAGCAGTGACAGGGGTCCGGGAGAGACCCAGTACTTC. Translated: CASSDRGPGETQYF.